This T cell receptor (beta chain) originates from a study of blood T cell repertoires in COVID-19 (dated by TCRdb to between 2020 and 2021). Broadly, across the study: Samples from collaborators originated in the United States, Italy and Spain and spanned both the acute and convalescent phases of COVID-19. The repertoires were released in a freely available public database intended as a resource for research on the immune response to SARS-CoV-2. Deeply sampled blood TCRbeta repertoires from subjects exposed to, actively infected with, or recovered from COVID-19 were included in the dataset. The samples were drawn from two sources: the first 160 participants of the ongoing ImmuneRACE study, and 1,000 to 1,500 subjects contributed by 6 global collaborators. Where available, HLA class I and class II types were obtained from metadata supplied by the sample provider rather than from assay-based typing. Nearly every sample came with metadata listing a de-identified subject ID, COVID-19 status, age in years and sex. The prospective study material was composed of cDNA or gDNA derived from T cells, B-cell-depleted T cells, or PBMCs.

As regards this clone: What antigen it recognizes has not been identified. One base away there is no much larger clone; base qualities are not given.

The immunoSEQ Assay, a bias-controlled multiplex PCR, was used to amplify TCRbeta CDR3 regions from genomic DNA. For the original study's pipeline: The number of nucleated cells in each sample was estimated from the amplification of reference gene primers within the assay. To quantify the absolute abundance of each unique TCRbeta CDR3 rearrangement, sequence reads were collapsed and filtered. Productive Simpson clonality was computed per sample as the square root of Simpson's diversity index over productive rearrangements. TCRdb limited this immuneACCESS table to in-frame rearrangements with V and J called. A share of clones is missing; checked studies link under half to unresolved V genes, and the rest is unexplained. The V and J calls and clone size are taken from that table; D and trimming were inferred from the DNA. Present in this sample are around 180,000 clones, around 85% of which were seen just once. The ten largest account for 2.1% of the sample.

Collaborating institutions collected whole blood in K2EDTA tubes following their own protocols. For TCRbeta analysis, collaborators shipped samples in one of three forms: frozen whole blood, isolated PBMCs, or DNA extracted from either of those sample types. V ends up 6 bases short and J 0 bases short, with an unmatched junction base count of 30. Spanning cysteine to phenylalanine, the CDR3 consists of 24 amino acids. The CDR3 DNA has 72 bases and is translated from base 1. In the germline V gene, CDR1 corresponds to MNHEY and CDR2 to SVGEGT. The research as a whole found: Clinical and demographic metadata were provided uncurated, with the amount varying by source and participant.

This sequence uses TRBV6-2 or TRBV6-3 and TRBJ2-2, and 8 junction bases match TRBD2. The TCR sequence derives from a man aged 70 or older with active or convalescent COVID-19. Sequencing was carried out using peripheral blood. The bases are TGTGCCAGCAGCCTTGGTTTTTTTGGTGGAGCAATTAAGCGGGAGCCCTCGAACACCGGGGAGCTGTTTTTT. This translates into CASSLGFFGGAIKREPSNTGELFF.